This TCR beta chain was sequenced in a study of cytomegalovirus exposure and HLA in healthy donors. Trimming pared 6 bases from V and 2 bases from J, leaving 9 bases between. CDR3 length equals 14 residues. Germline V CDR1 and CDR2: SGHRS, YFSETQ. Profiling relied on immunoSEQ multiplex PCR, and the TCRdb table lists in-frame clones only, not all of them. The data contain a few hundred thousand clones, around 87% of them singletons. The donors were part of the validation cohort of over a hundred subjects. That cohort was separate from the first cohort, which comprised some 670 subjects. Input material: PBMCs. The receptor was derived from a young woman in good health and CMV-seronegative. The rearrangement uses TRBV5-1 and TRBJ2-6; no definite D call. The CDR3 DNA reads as TGCGCCAGCAATAGCAAGGCTGGGGCCAACGTCCTGACTTTC. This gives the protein CASNSKAGANVLTF.